The rows below give T cell receptor beta chains drawn from one sample of a study of T cell responses to AZD1222 COVID-19 vaccine. Some clones are missing from TCRdb's copy, which holds only in-frame ones; the method was immunoSEQ multiplex PCR. This table has over 130,000 clones, approximately 92% appearing once. Sequenced material: peripheral blood, taken on day 0 of AZD1222 vaccination. The receptor source for this set is an adult in good health. Both conserved end residues are part of each CDR3. A D gene is named only where the DNA matches it firmly. Expanded clones are given a class, and other clones once, few, many or no size at all.

V,length,size,J,D,CDR3,DNA
TRBV6-6,15,.,TRBJ2-3,TRBD2,CASRRSGRAQITQYF,TGTGCCAGCAGAAGAAGCGGGAGGGCACAGATAACGCAGTATTTT
TRBV14,15,.,TRBJ2-1,.,CASSQADRYYNEQFF,TGTGCCAGCAGCCAAGCGGACCGGTACTACAATGAGCAGTTCTTC
TRBV20-1,8,.,TRBJ2-1,.,CSPGPDVF,TGCAGTCCCGGACCTGACGTCTTC
TRBV6-5,16,.,TRBJ2-7,.,CASSYTSAGVPYEQYF,TGTGCCAGCAGTTACACATCTGCAGGGGTCCCCTACGAGCAGTACTTC
TRBV3-1/TRBV3-2,16,.,TRBJ1-1,.,CASSQGHGGVNTEAFF,TGTGCCAGCAGCCAAGGTCACGGGGGTGTGAACACTGAAGCTTTCTTT
TRBV18,12,.,TRBJ2-7,.,CASSPRYGEQYF,TGTGCCAGCTCACCGAGGTATGGCGAGCAGTACTTC
TRBV28,11,.,TRBJ2-7,.,CATRSTYEQYF,TGTGCCACCCGAAGCACCTACGAGCAGTACTTC
TRBV27,14,.,TRBJ2-7,.,CASRRDLGVDEQYF,TGTGCCAGCAGGCGGGACCTGGGCGTTGACGAGCAGTACTTC
TRBV6-6,14,.,TRBJ2-7,.,CASRFPTGNYEQYF,TGTGCCAGCAGGTTCCCCACAGGGAACTACGAGCAGTACTTC
TRBV5-1,15,.,TRBJ2-3,TRBD2,CASSLLAVSTDTQYF,TGCGCCAGCAGCTTGCTAGCGGTTAGCACAGATACGCAGTATTTT
TRBV19,14,.,TRBJ2-7,TRBD1,CASRRQGPSYEQYF,TGTGCCAGTAGACGACAGGGTCCCTCCTACGAGCAGTACTTC
TRBV10-2,15,once,TRBJ2-7,TRBD2,CASSDLAGGPYEQYF,TGCGCCAGCAGTGATCTGGCGGGGGGACCCTACGAGCAGTACTTC
TRBV5-4,15,.,TRBJ2-1,TRBD1,CASSQRDRGLNEQFF,TGTGCCAGCAGCCAACGGGACAGGGGGTTGAATGAGCAGTTCTTC
TRBV20-1,15,.,TRBJ2-3,.,CSASVRESGTDTQYF,TGCAGTGCTAGTGTCCGGGAGTCCGGCACAGATACGCAGTATTTT
TRBV27,14,.,TRBJ2-7,.,CASSPSGTATREYF,TGTGCCAGCAGTCCCTCCGGGACCGCTACGAGAGAGTACTTC